The source of this T cell receptor (beta chain) is a study of blood T cell repertoires in COVID-19. Study background: Acute and convalescent COVID-19 samples came from the United States, Italy and Spain. Sample material is recorded as cDNA or gDNA derived from T cells, B-cell-depleted T cells, or PBMCs.

Original analysis: Estimation of nucleated cell counts was performed using reference gene primer amplification. TCRdb's table, derived via immunoSEQ multiplex PCR, lists solely in-frame clones and lacks some. Clone size and the V and J calls come from that table; the DNA yielded D and trimming. The table shows fewer than 45,000 clones, with about four fifths occurring only once. The TCR was taken from a human donor in a cohort sampled during active COVID-19. Sequenced material: peripheral blood.

The CDR3 region is CASSRTSGRQTQYF. The CDR3 region has the DNA TGTGCCAGCAGCCGGACTAGCGGGAGGCAGACCCAGTACTTC. The chain uses TRBV6-5 and TRBJ2-5, with TRBD2 matching over 14 bases. CDR1 and CDR2 from the germline V gene are MNHEY and SVGAGI. CDR3 length equals 14 residues. V gave up 6 bases and J gave up 6 bases; unmatched junction bases: 3.